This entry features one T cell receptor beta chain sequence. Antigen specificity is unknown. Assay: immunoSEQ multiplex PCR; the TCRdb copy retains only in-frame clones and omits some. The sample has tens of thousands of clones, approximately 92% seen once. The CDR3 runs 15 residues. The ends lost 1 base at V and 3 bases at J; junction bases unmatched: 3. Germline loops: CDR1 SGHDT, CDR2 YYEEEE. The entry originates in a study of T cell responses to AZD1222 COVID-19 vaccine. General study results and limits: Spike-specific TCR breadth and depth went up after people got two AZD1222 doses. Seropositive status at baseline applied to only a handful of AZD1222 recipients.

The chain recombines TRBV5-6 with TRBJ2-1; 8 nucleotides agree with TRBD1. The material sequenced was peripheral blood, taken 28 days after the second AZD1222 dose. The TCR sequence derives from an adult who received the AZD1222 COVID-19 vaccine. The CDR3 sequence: CASSLWTGIYNEQFF. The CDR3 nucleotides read TGTGCCAGCAGCTTGTGGACAGGGATCTACAATGAGCAGTTCTTC.